This T cell receptor (beta chain) was sequenced in a study of blood T cell repertoires in COVID-19. The V gene's germline CDR1 is LGHNA and CDR2 YSLEER. The CDR3 covers 18 residues. The V end was cut by 4 bases, the J end by 5 bases, with 26 bases between. Data came from immunoSEQ multiplex PCR; TCRdb stores just in-frame clones and leaves some out. The repertoire includes fewer than 400,000 clones, 87% of them detected once, and approximately 9% sits in the top ten. In terms of age and location, participants ranged from roughly 18 to 90 years and lived in about two dozen US areas. This receptor was obtained from a woman younger than 35 who had recovered from COVID-19. Sequenced: PBMCs or T cells enriched from blood (not recorded which). The V call is TRBV4-3, the J call TRBJ2-5; perhaps TRBD2 as D (6 bases). This chain's CDR3 is CASSRRIERRGLLETQYF. DNA of the CDR3: TGCGCCAGCAGCCGCCGTATAGAACGGAGGGGTTTATTGGAGACCCAGTACTTC.